The clone carrying this TCR beta chain was counted only a few times. Addition of a universal primer site occurred through template switching, and cDNA carried unique molecular identifiers. TCRdb re-called the 5' RACE reads through MiXCR, storing one row per CDR3 protein. The sample consists of around 280,000 distinct CDR3 sequences, more than 6.5% of them appearing once. The sample is drawn from a study of identical twins. Germline CDR1 is SGHTA and CDR2 is FQGNSA. The CDR3 spans 13 residues. The V and J ends lost 8 bases and 4 bases respectively, with 12 bases between them. These data were also reused for a study on yellow fever vaccine responses in identical twins.

Sequenced sample: memory (CD45RO+) T cells sorted from blood. The sequence was collected from a woman aged 18-29 years in good health. The chain has TRBV7-2 and TRBJ1-3; D is ambiguous. CDR3 region: CASCTAAGNTIYF. CDR3 DNA: TGTGCCAGCTGCACAGCGGCAGGAAACACCATATATTTT.